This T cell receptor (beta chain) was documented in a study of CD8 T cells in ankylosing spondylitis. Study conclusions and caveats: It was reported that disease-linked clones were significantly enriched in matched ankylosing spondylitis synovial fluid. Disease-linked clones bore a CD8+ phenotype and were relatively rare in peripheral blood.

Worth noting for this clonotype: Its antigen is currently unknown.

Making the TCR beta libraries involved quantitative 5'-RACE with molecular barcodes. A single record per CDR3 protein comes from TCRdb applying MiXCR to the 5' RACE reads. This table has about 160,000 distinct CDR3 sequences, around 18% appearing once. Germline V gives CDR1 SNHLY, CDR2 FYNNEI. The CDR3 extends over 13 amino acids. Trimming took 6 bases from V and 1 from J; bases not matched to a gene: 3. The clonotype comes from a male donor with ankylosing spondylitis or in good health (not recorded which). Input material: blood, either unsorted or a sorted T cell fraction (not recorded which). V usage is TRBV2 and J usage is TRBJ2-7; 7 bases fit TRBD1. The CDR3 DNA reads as TGTGCCAGCAGGGGGACAGTGTCCTACGAGCAGTACTTC. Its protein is CASRGTVSYEQYF.